These 4 T cell receptor beta chains were all obtained from the same sample, sequenced in a study of blood T cell repertoires in COVID-19. Sequencing used immunoSEQ multiplex PCR; TCRdb keeps in-frame clones, though not all of them. The sample has 35,000 to 45,000 clones, around 91% seen once. Material: peripheral blood. These receptors originate from a man between 45 and 60 years old with active COVID-19.

The rearrangement joins TRBV19 to TRBJ1-6, with 8 bases identical to TRBD1. Trimming at V came to 2 bases and at J to 10 bases, leaving 7 bases not matched to a gene. Germline CDR1 and CDR2: LNHDA and SQIVND (reference sequence). This CDR3 contains 15 residues. The CDR3 reads CASSISLTGDSPLHF. Written as DNA, the CDR3 is TGTGCCAGTAGTATAAGTCTGACAGGGGACTCACCCCTCCACTTT.

The chain combines TRBV28 with TRBJ1-5, with 10 positions matching TRBD1. The ends lost 9 bases at V and 4 bases at J; junction bases unmatched: 12. The CDR3 is 16 amino acids. Per the germline V gene, CDR1 is MDHEN and CDR2 is SYDVKM. The CDR3 nucleotides are TGTGCCAGTCAGGACAGGGGGTCGGGATGGAATCAGCCCCAGCATTTT. This codes for CASQDRGSGWNQPQHF.

The gene calls are TRBV6-5 and TRBJ2-7, with a possible D match to TRBD1 (6 bases). This CDR3 region has 13 residues. From germline, CDR1 is MNHEY and CDR2 SVGAGI. Trimming stripped 6 bases from V and 2 bases from J, with 11 bases between. The CDR3 DNA follows: TGTGCCAGCAGAAAGGGGGAACCCTACGAGCAGTACTTC. Translation gives CASRKGEPYEQYF.

In its sample, this clone was seen a few times. The chain carries TRBV4-1 and TRBJ2-1, with 8 positions matching TRBD2. Germline V CDR1 and CDR2: MGHRA, YSYEKL. CDR3 length equals 20 residues. V lost 2 bases, J lost 0 bases, and 15 bases stayed unmatched. The CDR3 DNA reads TGCGCCAGCAGCCAAATAGGGCTAGCGGGTTCCAAAAGCTCCTACAATGAGCAGTTCTTC. As protein: CASSQIGLAGSKSSYNEQFF.